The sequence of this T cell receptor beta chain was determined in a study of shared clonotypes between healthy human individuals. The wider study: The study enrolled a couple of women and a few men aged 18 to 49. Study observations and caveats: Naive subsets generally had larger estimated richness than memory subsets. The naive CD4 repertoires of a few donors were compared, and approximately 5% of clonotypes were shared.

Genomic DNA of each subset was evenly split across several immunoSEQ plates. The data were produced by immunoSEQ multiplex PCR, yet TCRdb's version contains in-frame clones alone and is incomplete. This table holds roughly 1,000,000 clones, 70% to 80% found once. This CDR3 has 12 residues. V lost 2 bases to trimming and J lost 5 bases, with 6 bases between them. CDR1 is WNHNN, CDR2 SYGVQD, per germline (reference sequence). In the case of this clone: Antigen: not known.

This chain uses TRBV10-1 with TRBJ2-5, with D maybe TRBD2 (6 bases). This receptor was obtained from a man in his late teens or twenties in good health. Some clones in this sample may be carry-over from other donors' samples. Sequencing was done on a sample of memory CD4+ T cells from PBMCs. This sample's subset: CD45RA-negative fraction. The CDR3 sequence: CASSERGETQYF. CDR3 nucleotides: TGCGCCAGCAGTGAGCGGGGGGAGACCCAGTACTTC.